The 11 T cell receptor beta chains reported below all come from one sample, sequenced in a study of control samples from healthy donors and cancer patients. TCRdb's table, derived via immunoSEQ multiplex PCR, lists solely in-frame clones and lacks some. The sample comprises roughly 160,000 clones, 70% to 90% of which are singletons, and under 5% rests with the top ten. The sequenced material came from blood. The receptors stem from a woman in her 30s in good health.

CDR3 protein: CASSMAPYGYTF. The CDR3 coding sequence is TGTGCCAGTAGTATGGCCCCCTATGGCTACACCTTC. The gene calls are TRBV19 and TRBJ1-2; D gene unclear. The CDR3 has 12 amino acids. Germline CDR1 LNHDA, CDR2 SQIVND (reference sequence). The V gene lost 3 bases and the J gene lost 4 bases, with 6 bases spanning the gap.

The V gene is TRBV30, the J gene TRBJ1-1; perhaps TRBD1 as D (5 bases). The CDR3 runs 13 residues. The germline V gene has CDR1 GTSNPN and CDR2 SVGIG (reference sequence). V dropped 2 bases and J dropped 2 bases, with 9 bases sitting between them. Here the CDR3 DNA reads TGTGCCTGGAGTAACAGGATTAACACTGAAGCTTTCTTT. It specifies CAWSNRINTEAFF.

The V call is TRBV7-2, the J call TRBJ2-7; D is possibly TRBD2 (6 bases). The CDR3 covers 15 residues. Germline V gene lookup returns CDR1 SGHTA and CDR2 FQGNSA. Trimming shortened V by 5 bases and J by 2 bases, and 16 bases separated the two germline ends. The CDR3 sequence is CASSQRAGTAYEQYF. The CDR3 DNA is TGTGCCAGCAGCCAGAGGGCGGGGACTGCCTACGAGCAGTACTTC.

The chain joins TRBV29-1 to TRBJ2-5, with D possibly matching TRBD1 (5 bases). The CDR3 loop spans 16 amino acids. Trimming left V 3 bases short and J 1 base short, with 18 bases between. CDR1 is SQVTM, CDR2 ANQGSEA, per germline. CDR3: CSVEVNAGWFQETQYF. The CDR3, as DNA: TGCAGCGTTGAGGTTAATGCAGGGTGGTTCCAAGAGACCCAGTACTTC.

CDR3 amino acids: CAISTRKTGTGYNEQFF. The DNA for the CDR3 is TGTGCCATCAGTACCCGAAAAACAGGGACGGGCTACAATGAGCAGTTCTTC. The chain joins TRBV10-3 to TRBJ2-1; D possibly corresponds to TRBD1 (6 bases). CDR1 and CDR2 from the germline V gene are ENHRY and SYGVKD. The CDR3 is 17 amino acids. V lost 5 bases and J lost 3, with 20 bases in between.

The rearrangement links TRBV5-3 to TRBJ2-1; TRBD2 might be the D (5 bases). TRBV5-3 is sorted into the ORF group, with uncertain function. V was pared by 1 base and J by 7 bases, with 30 bases between. The CDR3 is 20 amino acids. CDR3 in DNA: TGTGCCAGAAGCTTGAACCCATTTGGGAAACGGACCGCCTGGGAGAATGAGCAGTTCTTC. It specifies CARSLNPFGKRTAWENEQFF.

The DNA of the CDR3 is TGTGCCAGCACCCTAGCCCGGGAGCTGTTTTTT. This gives the protein CASTLARELFF. The chain couples TRBV2 to TRBJ2-2; D is perhaps TRBD2 (5 bases). Germline V gene data show CDR1 as SNHLY and CDR2 as FYNNEI. This CDR3 is built from 11 residues. The ends were cut back, 7 bases at V and 9 bases at J, with 9 bases in the middle.

The chain recombines TRBV9 with TRBJ2-3; D is unresolved. V was trimmed by 2 bases and J by 2 bases, leaving 9 bases between them. This CDR3 is 14 amino acids long. Germline V gene sequence: CDR1 SGDLS, CDR2 YYNGEE. The CDR3 nucleotides are TGTGCCAGCAGCGTTCAGGAATTCACAGATACGCAGTATTTT. It translates to CASSVQEFTDTQYF.

The gene calls are TRBV27 and TRBJ2-3, with D possibly matching TRBD1 (6 bases). Germline-derived CDR1 and CDR2 are MNHEY and SMNVEV (reference sequence). This CDR3 spans 13 amino acids. V was trimmed by 9 bases and J by 1 base, leaving 11 bases between them. CDR3 DNA sequence: TGTGCCAGTAATCACAGGGGCACAGATACGCAGTATTTT. Translating it yields CASNHRGTDTQYF.

The chain uses TRBV7-8 and TRBJ2-5, with D unresolved. CDR3 length: 17 residues. Trimming pared 2 bases from V and 1 base from J, leaving 17 bases between. The germline CDR1 and CDR2 sequences are SGHVS and FQNEAQ. The CDR3 coding sequence is TGTGCCAGCAGCTTAAAAGGTGTCCAGAACCCCCAAGAGACCCAGTACTTC. Residues: CASSLKGVQNPQETQYF.

The V call is TRBV5-1, the J call TRBJ2-4, with 8 bases matching TRBD1. This CDR3 contains 15 residues. Trimming at V came to 4 bases and at J to 2 bases, leaving 5 bases not matched to a gene. The germline CDR1 and CDR2 sequences are SGHRS and YFSETQ. CDR3 sequence: CASSPGTGPKNIQYF. CDR3 coding DNA: TGCGCCAGCAGCCCTGGGACAGGACCCAAAAACATTCAGTACTTC.